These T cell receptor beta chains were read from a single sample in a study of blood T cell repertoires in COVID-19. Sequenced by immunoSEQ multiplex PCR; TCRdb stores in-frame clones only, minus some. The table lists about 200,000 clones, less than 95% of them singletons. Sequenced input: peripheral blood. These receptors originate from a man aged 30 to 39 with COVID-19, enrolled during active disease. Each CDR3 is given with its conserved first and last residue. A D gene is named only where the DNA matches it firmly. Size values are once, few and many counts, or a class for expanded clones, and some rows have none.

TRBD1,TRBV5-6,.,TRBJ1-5,CASSFKGTGPYSNQPQHF,TGTGCCAGCAGCTTCAAAGGGACAGGGCCCTATAGCAATCAGCCCCAGCATTTT
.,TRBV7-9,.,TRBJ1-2,CASSSQAVPYGYTF,TGTGCCAGCAGCTCCCAGGCAGTTCCCTATGGCTACACCTTC
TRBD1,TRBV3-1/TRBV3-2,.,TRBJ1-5,CASSQGDRGRNQPQHF,TGTGCCAGCAGCCAAGGGGACAGGGGCCGCAATCAGCCCCAGCATTTT
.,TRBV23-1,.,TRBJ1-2,CASSPHSPRGKGYGYTF,TGCGCCAGCAGTCCCCATTCTCCGCGGGGAAAAGGATACGGCTACACCTTC
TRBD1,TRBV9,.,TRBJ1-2,CASSGRDRYGYTF,TGTGCCAGCAGCGGACGGGACAGGTATGGCTACACCTTC
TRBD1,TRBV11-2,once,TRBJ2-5,CASSLAGGQGTETQYF,TGTGCCAGCAGCTTAGCCGGGGGACAGGGAACAGAGACCCAGTACTTC
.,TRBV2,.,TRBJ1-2,CASSEIQGLYGYTF,TGTGCCAGCAGTGAAATTCAGGGCCTCTATGGCTACACCTTC
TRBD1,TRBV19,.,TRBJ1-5,CASRLSGQGDNQPQHF,TGTGCCAGTAGGCTCTCGGGACAGGGGGATAATCAGCCCCAGCATTTT
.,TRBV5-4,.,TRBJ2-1,CASTNLASRSDNEQFF,TGTGCCAGCACAAATCTAGCGTCGCGTAGTGACAATGAGCAGTTCTTC
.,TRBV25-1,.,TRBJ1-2,CASSEQITHGYTF,TGTGCCAGCAGCGAACAGATTACCCATGGCTACACCTTC
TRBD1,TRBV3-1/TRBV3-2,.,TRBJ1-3,CASSQSTGTGDTIYF,TGTGCCAGCAGCCAGAGCACCGGGACAGGGGACACCATATATTTT
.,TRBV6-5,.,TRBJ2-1,CASSYQGSEQFF,TGTGCCAGCAGTTACCAGGGCAGCGAGCAGTTCTTC
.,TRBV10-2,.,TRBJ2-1,CASSESSLSNEQFF,TGCGCCAGCAGTGAGTCGTCCCTTTCCAATGAGCAGTTCTTC
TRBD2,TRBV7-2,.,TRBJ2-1,CASSSTSGGGYEQFF,TGTGCCAGCAGCTCCACTAGCGGGGGTGGCTATGAGCAGTTCTTC
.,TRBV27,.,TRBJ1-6,CASSLRRTREYSPLHF,TGTGCCAGCAGTTTACGGAGGACCCGGGAATATTCACCCCTCCACTTT
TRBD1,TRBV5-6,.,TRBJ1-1,CASLDRGGTEAFF,TGTGCCAGCCTGGACAGGGGAGGTACTGAAGCTTTCTTT
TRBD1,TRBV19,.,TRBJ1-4,CASSKTGESEKLFF,TGTGCCAGTAGCAAGACAGGGGAGAGTGAAAAACTGTTTTTT
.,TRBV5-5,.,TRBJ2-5,CASSLIAATETQYF,TGTGCCAGCAGCTTAATAGCAGCGACCGAGACCCAGTACTTC
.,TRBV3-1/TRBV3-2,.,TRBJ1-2,CASSQDRGYNYGYTF,TGTGCCAGCAGCCAAGATCGGGGGTATAACTATGGCTACACCTTC
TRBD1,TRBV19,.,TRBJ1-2,CASSARDRLNDGYTF,TGTGCCAGTAGTGCTCGGGACAGGCTCAACGATGGCTACACCTTC
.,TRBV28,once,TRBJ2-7,CASSLSGDEQYF,TGTGCCAGCAGTTTATCCGGGGACGAGCAGTACTTC
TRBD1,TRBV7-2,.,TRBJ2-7,CASSLAQGDEQYF,TGTGCCAGCAGCTTAGCACAGGGGGACGAGCAGTACTTC
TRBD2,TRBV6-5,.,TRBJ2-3,CASRALAGAADTQYF,TGTGCCAGCAGAGCGCTAGCGGGGGCGGCAGATACGCAGTATTTT
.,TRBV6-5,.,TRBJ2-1,CASSRGGGGREQFF,TGTGCCAGCAGCCGAGGGGGCGGGGGGCGTGAGCAGTTCTTC
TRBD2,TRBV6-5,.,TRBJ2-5,CASRTSGETQYF,TGTGCCAGCCGGACTAGCGGAGAGACCCAGTACTTC
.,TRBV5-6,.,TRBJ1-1,CASSSQTEAFF,TGTGCCAGCAGTTCCCAGACTGAAGCTTTCTTT
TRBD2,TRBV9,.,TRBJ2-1,CASSVGGSGTSGYNEQFF,TGTGCCAGCAGCGTAGGGGGGTCGGGGACTAGCGGGTACAATGAGCAGTTCTTC
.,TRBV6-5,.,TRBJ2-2,CASSYYTTTGELFF,TGTGCCAGCAGTTACTACACAACCACCGGGGAGCTGTTTTTT
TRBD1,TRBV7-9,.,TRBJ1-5,CASSSDRGPQPQHF,TGTGCCAGCAGCTCCGACAGGGGACCCCAGCCCCAGCATTTT
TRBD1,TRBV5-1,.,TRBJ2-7,CASKGRQGDYEQYF,TGCGCCAGCAAAGGGAGACAGGGGGATTACGAGCAGTACTTC
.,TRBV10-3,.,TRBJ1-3,CAIGTGPLGNTIYF,TGTGCCATCGGAACAGGGCCTCTTGGAAACACCATATATTTT
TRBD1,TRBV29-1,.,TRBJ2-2,CSVERGRGELFF,TGCAGCGTTGAGAGGGGGCGCGGGGAGCTGTTTTTT
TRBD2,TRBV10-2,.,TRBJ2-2,CASSPSGGGTGELFF,TGCGCCAGCAGTCCTAGCGGGGGGGGGACCGGGGAGCTGTTTTTT
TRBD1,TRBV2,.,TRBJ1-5,CASRSGTGFQPQHF,TGTGCCAGCAGGTCCGGGACAGGGTTTCAGCCCCAGCATTTT
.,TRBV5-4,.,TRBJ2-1,CASKSGRGSYNEQFF,TGTGCCAGCAAGAGTGGGCGGGGTTCCTACAATGAGCAGTTCTTC
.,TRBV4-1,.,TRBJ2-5,CASSHTSSQETQYF,TGCGCCAGCAGCCACACTAGCTCGCAAGAGACCCAGTACTTC
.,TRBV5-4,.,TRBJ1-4,CASSLTGTNEKLFF,TGTGCCAGCAGCTTAACCGGGACTAATGAAAAACTGTTTTTT
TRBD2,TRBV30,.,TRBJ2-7,CAWSPAGTRFGGQYF,TGTGCCTGGAGCCCCGCGGGGACTAGATTCGGCGGGCAGTACTTC
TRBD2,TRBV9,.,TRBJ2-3,CASSVDGLAGGNTQYF,TGTGCCAGCAGCGTAGATGGCCTAGCGGGGGGAAATACGCAGTATTTT
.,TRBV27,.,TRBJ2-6,CASTDSSGANVLTF,TGTGCCAGCACGGACAGCTCTGGGGCCAACGTCCTGACTTTC
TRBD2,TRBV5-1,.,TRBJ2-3,CASSLAGGIADTQYF,TGCGCCAGCAGCTTGGCGGGGGGTATAGCAGATACGCAGTATTTT
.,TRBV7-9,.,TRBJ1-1,CASSFGSLADTEAFF,TGTGCCAGCAGCTTTGGGTCGCTGGCGGATACTGAAGCTTTCTTT
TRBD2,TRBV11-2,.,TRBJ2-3,CASSWERGVPFSTDTQYF,TGTGCCAGCAGCTGGGAGCGGGGGGTCCCATTTAGCACAGATACGCAGTATTTT
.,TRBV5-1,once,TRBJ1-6,CASSLAGSPYGSPLHF,TGCGCCAGCAGCTTAGCCGGGTCTCCCTACGGTTCACCCCTCCACTTT
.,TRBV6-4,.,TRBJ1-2,CATVRDGYTF,TGTGCCACCGTGAGGGATGGCTACACCTTC
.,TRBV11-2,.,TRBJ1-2,CASSLGQGHYGYTF,TGTGCCAGCAGCTTAGGCCAGGGTCACTATGGCTACACCTTC
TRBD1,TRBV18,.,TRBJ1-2,CASSPDRAGNGYTF,TGTGCCAGCTCACCAGACAGGGCGGGGAATGGCTACACCTTC
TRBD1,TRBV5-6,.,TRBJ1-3,CASSLAPGGFGNTIYF,TGTGCCAGCAGCTTGGCCCCAGGGGGCTTTGGAAACACCATATATTTT
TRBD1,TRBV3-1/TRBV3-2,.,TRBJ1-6,CASSHRQGASNSPLHF,TGTGCCAGCAGCCACCGACAGGGGGCGAGTAATTCACCCCTCCACTTT
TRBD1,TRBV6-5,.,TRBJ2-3,CASSRDRLSDTQYF,TGTGCCAGCAGCCGGGACAGGCTTTCGGATACGCAGTATTTT